The entry that follows covers one TCR beta chain sequence. The antigen is unknown. Germline V lookup: CDR1 SGHDT, CDR2 YYEEEE. The CDR3 has 14 residues. J gave up 10 bases and V 6 bases, and 8 bases lay outside the gene matches. TCRdb keeps only in-frame clones here, not all; method: immunoSEQ multiplex PCR. The data hold roughly 1.4 million clones, with approximately 98.5% observed a single time. This sample is drawn from a study of shared clonotypes between healthy human individuals. Findings and limits, study-wide: Non-shared clonotypes were found to have lower generation probabilities than the clonotypes that were shared by all four of the sorted-subset donors. Sampling covered nothing but blood. Tissue TCR repertoires likely differ from those found in blood.

The rearrangement uses TRBV5-6 and TRBJ2-1; 12 nucleotides line up with TRBD2. The sequenced sample consisted of naive CD4+ T cells sorted from blood. The subset denotes: CD45RA+ positively selected. The sequence derives from a man aged 25-45 years in good health. The CDR3 DNA follows: TGTGCCAGCAACCTACTAGCGGGAGGAGGAGAGCAGTTCTTC. Its translation is CASNLLAGGGEQFF.